This T cell receptor beta chain was sequenced in a study of monozygotic twins with cystic fibrosis. Study summary: Libraries were built from three micrograms of fragmented DNA using about 14 PCR cycles.

Regarding this clone: Its cognate antigen is unknown.

The CDR3 covers 16 residues. Trimming removed 1 base from V and 3 bases from J, with 16 bases in between. Germline V CDR1 and CDR2: SGDLS, YYNGEE. Study findings and constraints: Co-twins had the most similar V usage for 13 of 16 pairs, J for 8. Monozygotic CF twins shared more identical nucleotide clonotypes than unrelated patients. The repertoire was suggested to be naive-dominated, clonality median about 0.01.

TCRdb's table, derived via immunoSEQ multiplex PCR, lists solely in-frame clones and lacks some. The repertoire consists of more than 25,000 clones, with 90% occurring once and the leading ten covering about 0.54%. The sequenced material came from blood. The V gene is TRBV9, the J gene TRBJ1-1; D might be TRBD1 (5 bases). The receptor was isolated from a girl aged 2-10 years with cystic fibrosis. The CDR3 sequence is CASSVSPGRWDTEAFF. CDR3 DNA sequence: TGTGCCAGCAGCGTATCTCCAGGGCGGTGGGACACTGAAGCTTTCTTT.